This TCR beta chain was documented in a study of spatial heterogeneity in lung cancer. As for time point: sample taken at primary tumor resection. No cell sorting; template was whole RNA from tumor, lung tissue or PBMC. This clonotype was picked up many times. MiXCR, run by TCRdb on the 5' RACE reads, gives a single entry per CDR3 protein. The table has about 50,000 distinct CDR3 sequences, less than 9% seen once; the top ten hold about 13%. CDR3 size: 15 residues. This sequence joins TRBV21-1 and TRBJ2-7; TRBD1 is taken as the D call from the table, unchecked against the DNA. TRBV21-1 is a pseudogene. This specimen consisted of PBMCs, obtained at surgery. This TCR was sampled from a female donor with early-stage non-small cell lung cancer. CDR3 coding DNA: TGTGCCAGCAGCAAAGGGTACAGGGAAGCCTACGAGCAGTACTTC. Encoded protein: CASSKGYREAYEQYF.